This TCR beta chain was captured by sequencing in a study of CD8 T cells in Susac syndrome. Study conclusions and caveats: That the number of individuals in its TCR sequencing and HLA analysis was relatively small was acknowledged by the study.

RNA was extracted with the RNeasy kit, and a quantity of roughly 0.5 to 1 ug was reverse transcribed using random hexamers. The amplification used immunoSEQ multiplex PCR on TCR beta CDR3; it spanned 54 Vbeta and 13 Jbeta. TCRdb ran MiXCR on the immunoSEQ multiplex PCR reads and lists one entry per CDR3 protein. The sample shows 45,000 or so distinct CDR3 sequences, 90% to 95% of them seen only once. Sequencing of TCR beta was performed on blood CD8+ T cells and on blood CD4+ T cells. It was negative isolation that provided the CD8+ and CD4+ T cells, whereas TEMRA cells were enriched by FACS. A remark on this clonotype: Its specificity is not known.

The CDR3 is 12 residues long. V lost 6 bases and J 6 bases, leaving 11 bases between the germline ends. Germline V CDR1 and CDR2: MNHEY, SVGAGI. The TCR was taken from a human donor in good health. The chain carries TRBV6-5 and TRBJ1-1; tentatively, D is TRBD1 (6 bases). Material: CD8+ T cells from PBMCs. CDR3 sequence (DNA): TGTGCCAGCAGCCAAGGACAGTCTGAAGCTTTCTTT. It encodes CASSQGQSEAFF.